Following are 32 T cell receptor beta chains from one sample sequenced in a study of CD8 T cells in ankylosing spondylitis. Study findings and constraints: One TCR beta motif, made up of roughly eight highly homologous variants, appeared characteristic of ankylosing spondylitis blood.

Which antigens these TCRs recognize remains unknown. TCRdb re-called the 5' RACE reads with MiXCR, one entry per CDR3 protein. The sample carries around 450,000 distinct CDR3 sequences, 25% to 30% recorded once. Material: blood, either unsorted or a sorted T cell fraction (not recorded which). The receptors shown here come from a male donor with ankylosing spondylitis.

The rearrangement uses TRBV12-3 or TRBV12-4 and TRBJ2-7, with D perhaps assigned TRBD1 or TRBD2 (5 bases each). With 5 bases removed from V and 2 bases from J, the gap between germline ends came to 13 bases. This CDR3 contains 14 residues. The CDR3 sequence is CASSLGTVTYEQYF. CDR3 nucleotide sequence: TGTGCCAGCAGTCTCGGGACCGTCACCTACGAGCAGTACTTC.

This clonotype was seen only a few times. The V gene is TRBV7-2, the J gene TRBJ1-2; TRBD1 matches 9 bases. CDR1 and CDR2 from the germline V gene are SGHTA and FQGNSA. This CDR3 region has 15 residues. V was clipped by 5 bases and J by 4 bases; unmatched bases: 8. CDR3 region: CASSHPDRGFYGYTF. Written as DNA, the CDR3 is TGTGCCAGCAGCCACCCGGACAGGGGATTCTATGGCTACACCTTC.

The rearrangement uses TRBV18 and TRBJ2-7; 7 nucleotides agree with TRBD1. Germline CDR1 KGHSH, CDR2 LQKENI. The CDR3 covers 16 residues. V was pared by 1 base and J by 4 bases, with 10 bases of the junction left unmatched. CDR3 coding DNA: TGTGCCAGCTCACCACTGGCCGGGACAGAGTTTTACGAGCAGTACTTC. Amino acids: CASSPLAGTEFYEQYF.

This clonotype was observed a few times. J is TRBJ2-2 and V is TRBV7-9, with TRBD1 identical over 8 bases. This CDR3 has 15 residues. Germline CDR1 SEHNR, CDR2 FQNEAQ (reference sequence). V dropped 4 bases and J dropped 5; count of bases not matched to a gene: 6. The CDR3 protein is CASSYSGGATGELFF. The CDR3 coding sequence is TGTGCCAGCAGCTACTCAGGGGGCGCGACCGGGGAGCTGTTTTTT. Together with reference TRBV7-9 and TRBJ2-2, the CDR3 gives the full variable domain: DTGVSQNPRHKITKRGQNVTFRCDPISEHNRLYWYRQTLGQGPEFLTYFQNEAQLEKSRLLSDRFSAERPKGSFSTLEIQRTEQGDSAMYLCASSYSGGATGELFFGEGSRLTVL.

The chain has TRBV3-1 and TRBJ2-3; D is perhaps TRBD1 or TRBD2 (5 bases each). From germline, CDR1 is LGHDT and CDR2 YNNKEL (reference sequence). V shed 0 bases and J shed 6 bases, with 13 bases lying between them. The CDR3 is made up of 15 amino acids. CDR3 sequence reads: CASSQDLGVEDTQYF. The CDR3 bases are TGTGCCAGCAGCCAAGATCTGGGGGTGGAGGATACGCAGTATTTT.

There are a few counts of this clonotype. This sequence joins TRBV11-2 and TRBJ1-2, with unresolved D. The V and J ends lost 0 bases and 1 base respectively, with 6 bases between them. The CDR3 runs 14 residues. Germline CDR1 and CDR2: SGHAT and FQNNGV. The CDR3 DNA reads TGTGCCAGCAGCTTAGAAGTTCATAACTATGGCTACACCTTC. Encoded protein: CASSLEVHNYGYTF.

This clonotype was picked up a small number of times. CDR3 in DNA: TGCAGTGCTAGAGTCCCTAATTCATACAATGAGCAGTTCTTC. Translated, it gives CSARVPNSYNEQFF. The chain has TRBV20-1 and TRBJ2-1; no clear D gene. Germline CDR1 and CDR2: DFQATT and SNEGSKA (reference sequence). The CDR3 covers 14 residues. Trimming took 1 base from V and 4 from J, leaving 11 bases between them.

The chain employs TRBV10-2 and TRBJ2-3, with 9 positions matching TRBD2. The ends lost 8 bases at V and 3 bases at J; junction bases unmatched: 3. The CDR3 runs to 13 residues. The V gene's germline CDR1 is WSHSY and CDR2 SAAADI. The CDR3 region is CASLSGRTDTQYF. The CDR3 DNA is TGCGCCAGCCTTAGCGGGAGAACAGATACGCAGTATTTT.

This clonotype was seen a handful of times. The J gene is TRBJ2-5, the V gene TRBV28, with D possibly being TRBD2 (6 bases). This CDR3 contains 14 residues. Per the germline V gene, CDR1 is MDHEN and CDR2 is SYDVKM. The germline V and J ends were trimmed by 5 bases and 7 bases, with 17 bases remaining between them. The CDR3 region is CASSPRSEEGTQYF. For the CDR3, the DNA is TGTGCCAGCAGTCCGAGGAGCGAGGAGGGGACCCAGTACTTC.

This clonotype was found a few times. This chain joins TRBV9 and TRBJ2-1; 13 bases are shared with TRBD2. This CDR3 region has 19 residues. With V trimmed by 4 bases and J by 5 bases, 15 bases remained unmatched. Per germline, CDR1 SGDLS and CDR2 YYNGEE. CDR3: CASSRTGTGGLAGDNEQFF. In DNA form, the CDR3 reads TGTGCCAGCAGCAGAACCGGGACAGGAGGACTAGCGGGAGACAATGAGCAGTTCTTC.

The chain couples TRBV9 to TRBJ2-5, with 7 positions matching TRBD2. Germline CDR1 SGDLS, CDR2 YYNGEE. Germline trimming cut 3 bases from V and 1 base from J; bases unmatched to any gene: 9. The CDR3 runs 16 residues. Here the CDR3 DNA reads TGTGCCAGCAGCGGTCAAAAGGGAGGGAGCCAAGAGACCCAGTACTTC. As protein: CASSGQKGGSQETQYF. The variable domain in full, with the rest retrieved from reference TRBV9 and TRBJ2-5, is DSGVTQTPKHLITATGQRVTLRCSPRSGDLSVYWYQQSLDQGLQFLIQYYNGEERAKGNILERFSAQQFPDLHSELNLSSLELGDSALYFCASSGQKGGSQETQYFGPGTRLLVL.

There are a few counts of this clonotype. This rearrangement joins TRBV29-1 to TRBJ2-3; 10 nucleotides line up with TRBD1. V dropped 7 bases and J dropped 3; count of bases not matched to a gene: 4. CDR1 is SQVTM, CDR2 ANQGSEA, per germline. CDR3 length: 13 residues. The CDR3 reads CSDVGQGTDTQYF. CDR3 DNA: TGCAGCGACGTGGGACAGGGGACAGATACGCAGTATTTT.

This clonotype turned up a few times. This chain links TRBV7-9 with TRBJ2-3; 7 bases are shared with TRBD1. J was trimmed by 0 bases and V by 5 bases; bases with no gene match: 8. The CDR3 totals 16 residues. Germline CDR1 SEHNR, CDR2 FQNEAQ (reference sequence). The CDR3 DNA sequence: TGTGCCAGCAGCCCTCGGGGACAGATAAGCACAGATACGCAGTATTTT. It specifies CASSPRGQISTDTQYF.

The chain couples TRBV29-1 to TRBJ2-7; 7 bases match TRBD1. From germline, CDR1 is SQVTM and CDR2 ANQGSEA. This CDR3 has 13 amino acids. Losses at the gene ends were 6 bases for V and 2 bases for J; bases not matched to a gene: 7. CDR3 bases: TGCAGCGTACAGGGGACAGAGACCTACGAGCAGTACTTC. Its translation: CSVQGTETYEQYF.

This clonotype was counted only a few times. V gene TRBV7-9 combines with J gene TRBJ1-5, with 8 bases matching TRBD1. The CDR3 loop spans 17 amino acids. The V gene end was trimmed by 1 base and the J gene end by 0 bases; junction bases not matched to a gene: 5. Germline-derived CDR1 and CDR2 are SEHNR and FQNEAQ (reference sequence). Here the CDR3 reads CASSLGQGQGSNQPQHF. DNA of the CDR3: TGTGCCAGCAGCTTAGGGCAAGGACAGGGTAGCAATCAGCCCCAGCATTTT.

The V and J genes are TRBV10-3 and TRBJ2-3; D might be TRBD2 (6 bases). Germline V lookup: CDR1 ENHRY, CDR2 SYGVKD. This CDR3 is 15 amino acids long. Deletions cut 0 bases from V and 0 bases from J, with 7 bases between. CDR3 sequence reads: CAISESSGSTDTQYF. The CDR3 DNA follows: TGTGCCATCAGTGAGTCTAGCGGAAGCACAGATACGCAGTATTTT.

This clonotype was seen more than once but under ten times. The CDR3 sequence is CASSSPGPRGHYGYTF. The CDR3 bases are TGCGCCAGCAGCTCACCGGGGCCGAGGGGGCACTATGGCTACACCTTC. This sequence joins TRBV5-1 and TRBJ1-2; 7 bases are a match to TRBD1. The CDR3 consists of 16 residues. Germline values: CDR1 SGHRS, CDR2 YFSETQ. Trimming cost V 3 bases and J 3 bases; bases outside gene matches: 11.

The V call is TRBV18, the J call TRBJ2-7; tentatively, D is TRBD2 (6 bases). CDR3 size: 15 residues. Trimming removed 5 bases at V and 2 bases at J, with 16 bases between. CDR1 is KGHSH and CDR2 is LQKENI in the germline V gene. The CDR3 DNA sequence: TGTGCCAGCTCAACCTCGGGGGAAGGTGCCTACGAGCAGTACTTC. Residues: CASSTSGEGAYEQYF.

This clonotype was observed a few times. The genes are TRBV12-3 or TRBV12-4 and TRBJ2-1, with unresolved D. Between the trimmed V and J ends, which lost 5 bases and 0 bases, there was a span of 11 bases. The CDR3 runs to 15 residues. The CDR3 reads CASSNLPSSYNEQFF. The CDR3 DNA is TGTGCCAGCAGTAACCTCCCGAGCTCCTACAATGAGCAGTTCTTC.

The chain uses TRBV20-1 and TRBJ2-3; TRBD2 matches at 16 bases. The length of the CDR3 is 17 residues. Germline values: CDR1 DFQATT, CDR2 SNEGSKA (reference sequence). After removal of 6 bases from V and 2 bases from J, the junction contained 8 bases not matched to a gene. As DNA, the CDR3 is TGCAGTGCAACTCCGGGACTAGCGGGAGGGACCACAGATACGCAGTATTTT. As protein: CSATPGLAGGTTDTQYF.

This chain links TRBV20-1 with TRBJ2-4; the match to TRBD2 covers 12 bases. The germline V gene encodes CDR1 DFQATT and CDR2 SNEGSKA (reference sequence). The V segment lost 6 bases and the J segment 10 bases; nucleotides outside the gene matches: 10. This CDR3 contains 14 residues. The CDR3 sequence is CSATELAGGSIQYF. The CDR3 nucleotides are TGCAGTGCAACAGAACTAGCGGGAGGCAGTATTCAGTACTTC.

This clonotype was counted only a few times. The CDR3 is CATSDSGTGGQETQYF. The DNA of the CDR3 is TGTGCCACCAGTGACAGCGGGACAGGGGGCCAAGAGACCCAGTACTTC. This chain joins TRBV24-1 and TRBJ2-5; 11 bases are a match to TRBD1. CDR1 KGHDR and CDR2 SFDVKD come from the germline V gene. J gave up 1 base and V 4 bases, and 4 bases lay outside the gene matches. The CDR3 contains 16 residues.

V is TRBV20-1 and J is TRBJ2-3; 8 nucleotides align to TRBD1. The CDR3 spans 15 residues. Unmatched junction bases numbered 11, after V lost 3 bases and J lost 6 bases. Germline values: CDR1 DFQATT, CDR2 SNEGSKA (reference sequence). CDR3 nucleotides: TGCAGTGCTAGTGTCCCGGGACAGGCGGGCGATACGCAGTATTTT. It codes for CSASVPGQAGDTQYF.

A single count supports this clonotype. The chain carries TRBV6-2 or TRBV6-3 and TRBJ2-1; 10 bases are a match to TRBD2. V dropped 4 bases and J dropped 9; count of bases not matched to a gene: 9. From germline, CDR1 is MNHEY and CDR2 SVGEGT. The CDR3 consists of 15 residues. The CDR3 sequence is CASSWASGRTGEQFF. CDR3 nucleotides: TGTGCCAGCAGTTGGGCTAGCGGGAGAACGGGTGAGCAGTTCTTC.

V and J are TRBV3-1 and TRBJ1-3, with unresolved D. This CDR3 is built from 17 residues. CDR1 is LGHDT and CDR2 is YNNKEL in the germline V gene (reference sequence). V lost 0 bases to trimming and J lost 7 bases, with 19 bases between them. CDR3 sequence: CASSQESGRRVVNTIYF. DNA for the CDR3: TGTGCCAGCAGCCAAGAGTCAGGACGGCGGGTAGTGAACACCATATATTTT. The full variable domain, its missing parts supplied by reference TRBV3-1 and TRBJ1-3, is DTAVSQTPKYLVTQMGNDKSIKCEQNLGHDTMYWYKQDSKKFLKIMFSYNNKELIINETVPNRFSPKSPDKAHLNLHINSLELGDSAVYFCASSQESGRRVVNTIYFGEGSWLTVV.

The V and J genes are TRBV5-1 and TRBJ2-7; the D is unclear. In germline, CDR1 is SGHRS, CDR2 YFSETQ. The CDR3 is 12 residues long. Trimming pared 0 bases from V and 3 bases from J, leaving 4 bases between. The CDR3 coding sequence is TGCGCCAGCAGCTTGGGATACTACGAGCAGTACTTC. This codes for CASSLGYYEQYF.

This clonotype has more than one count but fewer than ten. V and J are TRBV15 and TRBJ2-1; a weak D match, TRBD2 (6 bases). Germline loops: CDR1 LNHNV, CDR2 YYDKDF (reference sequence). This CDR3 comprises 13 residues. V was cut by 1 base and J by 6 bases, with 7 bases left in between. Here the CDR3 reads CATSRGRGNEQFF. CDR3 bases: TGTGCCACCAGCAGAGGGAGGGGCAATGAGCAGTTCTTC.

This clonotype came up many times. J is TRBJ2-5 and V is TRBV5-6; D may be TRBD1 or TRBD2 (5 bases each). The V end was cut by 2 bases, the J end by 5 bases, with 19 bases between. Germline loops: CDR1 SGHDT, CDR2 YYEEEE. The CDR3 length is 16 residues. The CDR3 nucleotides are TGTGCCAGCAGCTTAACCACGGGACCCCCGAGGGAGACCCAGTACTTC. This codes for CASSLTTGPPRETQYF.

This clonotype was seen more than once but under ten times. This chain uses TRBV24-1 with TRBJ2-3; 13 bases are shared with TRBD2. The CDR3 loop spans 14 amino acids. The germline V gene encodes CDR1 KGHDR and CDR2 SFDVKD. V was clipped by 10 bases and J by 5 bases; unmatched bases: 5. The CDR3 loop reads CATRTSGSQDTQYF. In DNA, the CDR3 is TGTGCCACGCGGACTAGCGGGAGTCAAGATACGCAGTATTTT.

This chain joins TRBV20-1 and TRBJ1-1, with D hard to call. The CDR3 consists of 16 residues. The ends were cut back, 2 bases at V and 1 base at J, with 17 bases in the middle. Germline V gives CDR1 DFQATT, CDR2 SNEGSKA (reference sequence). The DNA for the CDR3 is TGCAGTGCTAGAAGGTTTTCGGGCAGGAGGAACACTGAAGCTTTCTTT. Translated, it gives CSARRFSGRRNTEAFF.

The chain carries TRBV2 and TRBJ1-5, with D hard to call. The CDR3 length is 12 residues. CDR1 and CDR2 (germline): SNHLY, FYNNEI. Deletions cut 3 bases from V and 7 bases from J, with 7 bases between. The CDR3 DNA reads TGTGCCAGCAGTGAGGACCTGCAGCCCCAGCATTTT. Amino acids: CASSEDLQPQHF.

There are a few counts of this clonotype. V and J are TRBV20-1 and TRBJ2-1, with TRBD1 matching over 8 bases. V lost 2 bases to trimming and J lost 5 bases; unmatched junction nucleotides: 8. This CDR3 has 15 residues. Germline CDR1 reads DFQATT; CDR2 reads SNEGSKA (reference sequence). The CDR3 loop is CSARHSRGQDNEQFF. The CDR3 nucleotides are TGCAGTGCTAGACATAGCCGGGGACAGGACAATGAGCAGTTCTTC.